These 21 T cell receptor beta chains were sequenced from one sample in a study of identical twins. One entry per CDR3 protein, called by TCRdb with MiXCR from the 5' RACE reads. The sample holds about 520,000 distinct CDR3 sequences, around 20% seen once. The sample was also linked to a second study, of T cells expressing NK-cell markers.

The source material was CD4+ T cells sorted from blood. These receptor sequences come from a woman aged 18 to 35 in good health.

This clonotype was observed a handful of times. The V and J genes are TRBV5-6 and TRBJ2-1; D may match TRBD1 or TRBD2 (5 bases each). Germline V gene sequence: CDR1 SGHDT, CDR2 YYEEEE. The V and J ends lost 4 bases and 9 bases respectively, with 14 bases between them. This CDR3 region has 13 residues. The CDR3 region has the DNA TGTGCCAGCAGCGGGACGGTAGGCCTTGAGCAGTTCTTC. Translation gives CASSGTVGLEQFF. The whole variable domain, filled in from reference TRBV5-6 and TRBJ2-1, reads DAGVTQSPTHLIKTRGQQVTLRCSPKSGHDTVSWYQQALGQGPQFIFQYYEEEERQRGNFPDRFSGHQFPNYSSELNVNALLLGDSALYLCASSGTVGLEQFFGPGTRLTVL.

The CDR3 sequence is CASGRRHRWTDTQYF. In DNA form, the CDR3 reads TGTGCCAGCGGCCGCCGGCACAGGTGGACAGATACGCAGTATTTT. This chain connects TRBV5-5 to TRBJ2-3; tentatively, D is TRBD1 (5 bases). In germline, CDR1 is SGHKS, CDR2 YYEKEE (reference sequence). The CDR3 totals 15 residues. V lost 7 bases and J 3 bases, leaving 18 bases between the germline ends.

This sequence joins TRBV5-1 and TRBJ2-4; 7 positions match TRBD1. Germline V CDR1 and CDR2: SGHRS, YFSETQ. The CDR3 covers 15 residues. J gave up 6 bases and V 0 bases, and 6 bases lay outside the gene matches. Here the CDR3 DNA reads TGCGCCAGCAGCTTGGCCGAGGGGGCCCTAAACATTCAGTACTTC. Translation gives CASSLAEGALNIQYF.

This chain uses TRBV7-9 with TRBJ2-7; a possible D gene is TRBD2 (6 bases). In germline, CDR1 is SEHNR, CDR2 FQNEAQ (reference sequence). V was clipped by 5 bases and J by 4 bases, with 6 bases between them. The CDR3 runs to 11 residues. CDR3 region: CASSREYEQYF. For the CDR3, the DNA is TGTGCCAGCAGCCGGGAGTACGAGCAGTACTTC.

This clonotype was counted between two and nine times. This chain connects TRBV9 to TRBJ2-4; D may match TRBD1 or TRBD2 (5 bases each). This CDR3 is 13 amino acids long. Trimming shortened V by 2 bases and J by 5 bases, and 8 bases separated the two germline ends. Germline CDR1 is SGDLS and CDR2 is YYNGEE. The CDR3 loop is CASSVGTENIQYF. The DNA of the CDR3 is TGTGCCAGCAGCGTTGGGACGGAAAACATTCAGTACTTC.

V gene TRBV10-1 combines with J gene TRBJ2-5; D is perhaps TRBD2 (5 bases). Looked up from germline, CDR1 is WNHNN and CDR2 is SYGVQD (reference sequence). V dropped 3 bases and J dropped 2 bases, with 7 bases sitting between them. The CDR3 has 13 residues. As DNA, the CDR3 is TGCGCCAGCAGTGATTCGGGGCAAGAGACCCAGTACTTC. This gives the protein CASSDSGQETQYF.

This sequence joins TRBV7-9 and TRBJ1-3, with D perhaps TRBD1 (5 bases). Trimming pared 6 bases from V and 2 bases from J, leaving 8 bases between. Germline CDR1 and CDR2: SEHNR and FQNEAQ (reference sequence). The CDR3 runs 13 residues. CDR3 in amino acids: CASRRGPGNTIYF. The CDR3 nucleotides read TGTGCCAGCAGAAGGGGTCCTGGAAACACCATATATTTT.

J is TRBJ2-4 and V is TRBV6-2 or TRBV6-3; no clear D gene. CDR3 size: 16 residues. Germline V gene sequence: CDR1 MNHEY, CDR2 SVGEGT. The V and J ends lost 6 bases and 0 bases respectively, with 15 bases between them. The CDR3 protein is CASSRSPVLAKNIQYF. CDR3 coding DNA: TGTGCCAGCAGCCGTTCTCCGGTCCTAGCCAAAAACATTCAGTACTTC.

The chain uses TRBV20-1 and TRBJ2-5, with D maybe TRBD1 (6 bases). V was shortened by 1 base and J by 2 bases, with 11 bases between the two germline ends. CDR3 size: 14 residues. CDR1 DFQATT and CDR2 SNEGSKA come from the germline V gene (reference sequence). The CDR3 loop reads CSARGWTAQETQYF. In DNA, the CDR3 is TGCAGTGCTAGAGGATGGACAGCTCAAGAGACCCAGTACTTC.

The chain couples TRBV18 to TRBJ1-1; weak D call: TRBD1 (5 bases). The CDR3 contains 14 residues. The V gene's germline CDR1 is KGHSH and CDR2 LQKENI. Trimming pared 5 bases from V and 3 bases from J, leaving 13 bases between. Here the CDR3 reads CASSSGLEDTEAFF. The CDR3, as DNA: TGTGCCAGCTCATCAGGGCTCGAGGACACTGAAGCTTTCTTT.

A few counts support this clonotype. J is TRBJ1-5 and V is TRBV15; weak D call: TRBD1 (5 bases). Trimming stripped 3 bases from V and 6 bases from J, with 6 bases between. This CDR3 has 12 residues. CDR1 is LNHNV, CDR2 YYDKDF, per germline (reference sequence). The CDR3 region has the DNA TGTGCCACCAGCAGGAGGGGTCAGCCCCAGCATTTT. This codes for CATSRRGQPQHF.

V gene TRBV11-2 combines with J gene TRBJ2-2, with 13 nucleotides matching TRBD2. J gave up 2 bases and V 5 bases, and 8 bases lay outside the gene matches. The CDR3 runs 18 residues. Looked up from germline, CDR1 is SGHAT and CDR2 is FQNNGV. CDR3 DNA sequence: TGTGCCAGCAGCCGAGGACTAGCGGGGGCCTTAAACACCGGGGAGCTGTTTTTT. This encodes CASSRGLAGALNTGELFF. Full variable domain (remainder filled in from reference TRBV11-2 and TRBJ2-2): EAGVAQSPRYKIIEKRQSVAFWCNPISGHATLYWYQQILGQGPKLLIQFQNNGVVDDSQLPKDRFSAERLKGVDSTLKIQPAKLEDSAVYLCASSRGLAGALNTGELFFGEGSRLTVL.

The sample holds a few counts of this clonotype. The chain combines TRBV2 with TRBJ2-7; the D is unclear. Trimming took 7 bases from V and 4 from J, leaving 14 bases between them. There are 13 residues in the CDR3. Germline CDR1 is SNHLY and CDR2 is FYNNEI. The CDR3 here is CASNYHGQYEQYF. In DNA form, the CDR3 reads TGTGCCAGCAATTACCACGGGCAGTACGAGCAGTACTTC.

This clonotype turned up a few times. The chain couples TRBV11-3 to TRBJ2-3, with TRBD2 identical over 8 bases. With V trimmed by 5 bases and J by 2 bases, 9 bases remained unmatched. Germline values: CDR1 SGHNT, CDR2 YENEEA. CDR3 size: 16 residues. CDR3 protein: CASSPRGGRVTDTQYF. Written as DNA, the CDR3 is TGTGCCAGCAGCCCACGGGGGGGCCGAGTCACAGATACGCAGTATTTT.

The V and J genes are TRBV6-1 and TRBJ1-6; D perhaps matches TRBD1 (5 bases). The CDR3 has 15 amino acids. The germline CDR1 and CDR2 sequences are MNHNS and SASEGT. V lost 7 bases to trimming and J lost 2 bases, with 12 bases between them. The CDR3, as DNA: TGTGCCAGCACCCTCGGGGGGACCTATAATTCACCCCTCCACTTT. This gives the protein CASTLGGTYNSPLHF.

There are many counts of this clonotype. This CDR3 reads CSATRGAYNEQFF. For the CDR3, the DNA is TGCAGCGCTACGAGAGGGGCCTACAATGAGCAGTTCTTC. V is TRBV29-1 and J is TRBJ2-1; D is possibly TRBD1 or TRBD2 (5 bases each). CDR1 is SQVTM, CDR2 ANQGSEA, per germline. This CDR3 has 13 amino acids. The V gene lost 7 bases and the J gene lost 2 bases, with 12 bases spanning the gap.

The rearrangement joins TRBV10-1 to TRBJ2-3; the D gene is possibly TRBD1 (6 bases). V lost 5 bases to trimming and J lost 2 bases, with 11 bases between them. The CDR3 is made up of 14 amino acids. The V gene's germline CDR1 is WNHNN and CDR2 SYGVQD (reference sequence). CDR3 sequence: CASSPQGPTDTQYF. CDR3 DNA: TGCGCCAGCAGTCCTCAGGGGCCCACAGATACGCAGTATTTT.

This clonotype was recorded many times. This chain links TRBV20-1 with TRBJ2-5; 7 nucleotides agree with TRBD2. The CDR3 has 14 amino acids. J was trimmed by 1 base and V by 5 bases; bases with no gene match: 7. The germline V gene encodes CDR1 DFQATT and CDR2 SNEGSKA (reference sequence). CDR3 DNA: TGCAGTGCTTTACGGGTAGCGGGCCAAGAGACCCAGTACTTC. This sequence encodes CSALRVAGQETQYF.

A few counts support this clonotype. This sequence joins TRBV12-3 or TRBV12-4 and TRBJ1-2, with D perhaps TRBD1 (6 bases). This CDR3 has 14 residues. Trimming removed 7 bases from V and 3 bases from J, with 15 bases in between. The CDR3 nucleotides are TGTGCCAGCACCACCCGGGGGGGGCACTATGGCTACACCTTC. As protein: CASTTRGGHYGYTF.

This clonotype turned up a few times. The V and J genes are TRBV5-1 and TRBJ2-7; D not resolved. Looked up from germline, CDR1 is SGHRS and CDR2 is YFSETQ. This CDR3 has 13 residues. Between the trimmed V and J ends, which lost 4 bases and 0 bases, there was a span of 8 bases. CDR3 loop: CASSRWSSYEQYF. CDR3 nucleotide sequence: TGCGCCAGCAGCCGCTGGTCCTCCTACGAGCAGTACTTC.

This rearrangement joins TRBV12-3 or TRBV12-4 to TRBJ1-2, with D possibly TRBD1 on 5 matching bases. The CDR3 spans 14 residues. The V and J ends lost 6 bases and 4 bases respectively, with 15 bases between them. The CDR3 DNA reads as TGTGCCAGCAGGGCAAGGGGTATGGGCTATGGCTACACCTTC. Translation gives CASRARGMGYGYTF.